This T cell receptor (beta chain) was observed in a study of blood T cell repertoires in COVID-19. Libraries were prepared by immunoSEQ multiplex PCR; TCRdb keeps only in-frame clonotypes and omits some of them. The sample has 130,000 to 150,000 clones, 70% to 90% seen once. CDR3 length: 17 amino acids. V trimming: 5 bases; J trimming: 5 bases; junction bases outside the gene matches: 15. From germline, CDR1 is MNHEY and CDR2 SMNVEV (reference sequence). Sample: peripheral blood. The chain has TRBV27 and TRBJ2-1, with 7 bases fitting TRBD1. The receptor was isolated from a man aged 70 or older with acute or convalescent COVID-19. CDR3 coding DNA: TGTGCCAGCAGTCCTACCCTCAACAGGGGAAGGGACAATGAGCAGTTCTTC. Protein sequence: CASSPTLNRGRDNEQFF.